Listed below are T cell receptor beta chains from one sample, sequenced in a study of breast tumors, draining lymph nodes, adjacent tissues. TCRdb re-derived calls from the multiplex PCR reads in MiXCR, one entry per CDR3 protein. The repertoire holds 290,000 or so distinct CDR3 sequences, with 30% to 35% as singletons. Sequenced sample: axillary lymph node tissue. The receptors come from a female donor with breast cancer. Some clones in this sample may be carry-over from other donors' samples. Each CDR3 is given with its conserved first and last residue. A D gene is named only where the DNA matches it firmly. Size values are once, few and many counts, or a class for expanded clones, and some rows have none.

D gene: -
J gene: TRBJ1-5
clone size: many
V gene: TRBV11-2
CDR3 DNA: TGTGCCAGCAGTTCGGGACAACTTAGCAATCAGCCCCAGCATTTT
CDR3 protein: CASSSGQLSNQPQHF

D gene: TRBD1
J gene: TRBJ2-1
clone size: many
V gene: TRBV4-1
CDR3 DNA: TGCGCCAGCAGCCAACAGGGGGAGCGGCACAATGAGCAGTTCTTC
CDR3 protein: CASSQQGERHNEQFF

D gene: TRBD1
J gene: TRBJ2-6
clone size: many
V gene: TRBV4-2
CDR3 DNA: TGTGCCAGCAGCCAAGACAGGGGGCGAGGATCTGGGGCCAACGTCCTGACTTTC
CDR3 protein: CASSQDRGRGSGANVLTF

D gene: TRBD2
J gene: TRBJ2-1
clone size: many
V gene: TRBV9
CDR3 DNA: TGTGCCAGCAGCGGGGGACTAGCGGGATTGGGCAATGAGCAGTTCTTC
CDR3 protein: CASSGGLAGLGNEQFF

D gene: -
J gene: TRBJ2-7
clone size: many
V gene: TRBV5-1
CDR3 DNA: TGCGCCAGCAGCTTGGAGAGGCAGGGACGCGAGCAGTACTTC
CDR3 protein: CASSLERQGREQYF

D gene: -
J gene: TRBJ2-2
clone size: many
V gene: TRBV20-1
CDR3 DNA: TGCAGTGCTAGAGATGTTCCAGGCGCGAACACCGGGGAGCTGTTTTTT
CDR3 protein: CSARDVPGANTGELFF

D gene: -
J gene: TRBJ2-5
clone size: many
V gene: TRBV5-5
CDR3 DNA: TGTGCCAGCAGCATCATAGGGGAGGCCGGACGACTGAGCCCTCAAGAGACCCAGTACTTC
CDR3 protein: CASSIIGEAGRLSPQETQYF

D gene: -
J gene: TRBJ2-7
clone size: many
V gene: TRBV10-3
CDR3 DNA: TGTGCCATCCGGCGGAACGGGGTTAACTACGAGCAGTACTTC
CDR3 protein: CAIRRNGVNYEQYF

D gene: -
J gene: TRBJ2-5
clone size: many
V gene: TRBV19
CDR3 DNA: TGTGCCAGTAGTGTCGCCCGAGTGGAGACCCAGTACTTC
CDR3 protein: CASSVARVETQYF

D gene: -
J gene: TRBJ2-2
clone size: many
V gene: TRBV3-1
CDR3 DNA: TGTGCCAGCAGCCAAGATGTGGGATCCTACGGGGAGCTGTTTTTT
CDR3 protein: CASSQDVGSYGELFF

D gene: TRBD1
J gene: TRBJ1-2
clone size: many
V gene: TRBV5-8
CDR3 DNA: TGTGCCAGCAGTACACAGGGGGAGGGGTATGGCTACACCTTC
CDR3 protein: CASSTQGEGYGYTF

D gene: -
J gene: TRBJ2-1
clone size: few
V gene: TRBV30
CDR3 DNA: TGTGCCTGGAGTGTATCCGGGGGCTATGAGCAGTTCTTC
CDR3 protein: CAWSVSGGYEQFF

D gene: TRBD1
J gene: TRBJ2-7
clone size: many
V gene: TRBV9
CDR3 DNA: TGTGCCAGCAGCGCCCCGGGACAGCCGAACGAGCAGTACTTC
CDR3 protein: CASSAPGQPNEQYF

D gene: -
J gene: TRBJ1-2
clone size: -
V gene: TRBV14
CDR3 DNA: TGTGCCAGCGGGGAAGGCTATGGCTACACCTTC
CDR3 protein: CASGEGYGYTF

D gene: -
J gene: TRBJ2-7
clone size: many
V gene: TRBV14
CDR3 DNA: TGTGCCAGCAGCCTTCTAGCGACGAGCTCCTACGAGCAGTACTTC
CDR3 protein: CASSLLATSSYEQYF

D gene: -
J gene: TRBJ2-5
clone size: many
V gene: TRBV4-2
CDR3 DNA: TGTGCCAGCAGCCAAGTCTCATCAGAGACCCAGTACTTC
CDR3 protein: CASSQVSSETQYF

D gene: TRBD2
J gene: TRBJ2-7
clone size: many
V gene: TRBV12-3/TRBV12-4
CDR3 DNA: TGTGCCAGCAGTTTAGTGCGGGAGGGCCGTTATCACTTC
CDR3 protein: CASSLVREGRYHF

D gene: TRBD1
J gene: TRBJ2-1
clone size: few
V gene: TRBV5-8
CDR3 DNA: TGTGCCAGCAGCTTGGGACAGGGGGCTTTAGATGAGCAGTTCTTC
CDR3 protein: CASSLGQGALDEQFF

D gene: TRBD2
J gene: TRBJ2-1
clone size: few
V gene: TRBV5-8
CDR3 DNA: TGTGCCGCGAGTCGGGGTAGCGGGAGAGGTGAGCAGTTCTTC
CDR3 protein: CAASRGSGRGEQFF

D gene: -
J gene: TRBJ2-3
clone size: many
V gene: TRBV29-1
CDR3 DNA: TGCAGCGTTGAAGGGACACGAAAAACCACAGATACGCAGTATTTT
CDR3 protein: CSVEGTRKTTDTQYF

D gene: TRBD2
J gene: TRBJ2-3
clone size: many
V gene: TRBV5-8
CDR3 DNA: TGTGCCAGCAGACCTGGGACTAGCGGGACAGATACGCAGTATTTT
CDR3 protein: CASRPGTSGTDTQYF

D gene: -
J gene: TRBJ2-6
clone size: -
V gene: TRBV15
CDR3 DNA: TGTGCCGCCAGCAGGGGGGGGTCTGGGGCCAACGTCCCGACTTTC
CDR3 protein: CAASRGGSGANVPTF

D gene: TRBD2
J gene: TRBJ2-1
clone size: many
V gene: TRBV20-1
CDR3 DNA: TGCAGTGCTAGCTCTTTTTCAAGCGGGAGAAGGAATGAGCAGTTCTTC
CDR3 protein: CSASSFSSGRRNEQFF

D gene: -
J gene: TRBJ1-2
clone size: -
V gene: TRBV2
CDR3 DNA: TGTGCAAACCCGGGCCGTGGGGGCTACACCTTC
CDR3 protein: CANPGRGGYTF

D gene: TRBD2
J gene: TRBJ2-1
clone size: many
V gene: TRBV11-3
CDR3 DNA: TGTGCCAGCAGCCTTGGGGGGGAGTTGGTTATAGAGCAGTTCTTC
CDR3 protein: CASSLGGELVIEQFF

D gene: TRBD2
J gene: TRBJ2-7
clone size: many
V gene: TRBV20-1
CDR3 DNA: TGCAGTGCTGGACGACTAGCGGGAGTGTACGAGCAGTACTTC
CDR3 protein: CSAGRLAGVYEQYF

D gene: -
J gene: TRBJ2-4
clone size: -
V gene: TRBV27
CDR3 DNA: TGTGCCAGCAGTTACGCGGGGCAGCTAGCCAAAAACATTCAGTACTTC
CDR3 protein: CASSYAGQLAKNIQYF

D gene: -
J gene: TRBJ1-6
clone size: many
V gene: TRBV18
CDR3 DNA: TGTGCCAGCTCACGGGACTCTACTTCACCCCTCCACTTT
CDR3 protein: CASSRDSTSPLHF

D gene: TRBD2
J gene: TRBJ2-1
clone size: few
V gene: TRBV28
CDR3 DNA: TGTGCCAGCAGTTCCCCGGGGGGGGCGGGCTCCTACAATGAGCAGTTCTTC
CDR3 protein: CASSSPGGAGSYNEQFF

D gene: TRBD1
J gene: TRBJ1-6
clone size: -
V gene: TRBV28
CDR3 DNA: TGTGCCAGCAATTGGTCGACAGGGGTTTTCCCACCCCTCCACTTT
CDR3 protein: CASNWSTGVFPPLHF

D gene: -
J gene: TRBJ1-1
clone size: -
V gene: TRBV14
CDR3 DNA: TGTGCCAGCAGCCAATGGCGTAACACTGAAGCTTTCTTT
CDR3 protein: CASSQWRNTEAFF

D gene: TRBD2
J gene: TRBJ2-5
clone size: few
V gene: TRBV6-2/TRBV6-3
CDR3 DNA: TGTGCCAGCAGTTACATGGGCGGGGGGGTCCAAGAGACCCAGTACTTC
CDR3 protein: CASSYMGGGVQETQYF

D gene: -
J gene: TRBJ2-5
clone size: -
V gene: TRBV7-3
CDR3 DNA: TGTGCCAGCGGACAAACAGGGAGAGAGACCCAGTACTTC
CDR3 protein: CASGQTGRETQYF

D gene: -
J gene: TRBJ1-2
clone size: many
V gene: TRBV29-1
CDR3 DNA: TGCAGCGTTGACCTTGACGGTACGGAGGGCTACACCTTC
CDR3 protein: CSVDLDGTEGYTF

D gene: TRBD2
J gene: TRBJ2-7
clone size: -
V gene: TRBV5-5
CDR3 DNA: TGTGCCAGCAGCCTAGCGGGAGCGAGCTCCTACGAGCAGTACTTC
CDR3 protein: CASSLAGASSYEQYF

D gene: TRBD1
J gene: TRBJ2-2
clone size: -
V gene: TRBV6-4
CDR3 DNA: TGTGCCAGCAGTAACAGGGGGCTGCGCACCGGCGGGGAGCTGGTTTTT
CDR3 protein: CASSNRGLRTGGELVF

D gene: TRBD2
J gene: TRBJ2-1
clone size: many
V gene: TRBV5-1
CDR3 DNA: TGCGCCAGCAGCTTGTGGGCCCAGCGGGGCTTCTACAATGAGCAGTTCTTC
CDR3 protein: CASSLWAQRGFYNEQFF

D gene: -
J gene: TRBJ2-1
clone size: many
V gene: TRBV19
CDR3 DNA: TGTGCCAGTAGTATAAGGTTTAGTTACAATGAGCAGTTCTTC
CDR3 protein: CASSIRFSYNEQFF

D gene: -
J gene: TRBJ2-5
clone size: many
V gene: TRBV11-3
CDR3 DNA: TGTGCCAGCAGCTTATTAGAAGAGACCCAGTACTTC
CDR3 protein: CASSLLEETQYF

D gene: -
J gene: TRBJ1-4
clone size: many
V gene: TRBV20-1
CDR3 DNA: TGCAGTGCTAGCGGATGGGCAGGGACCCGGATTGGGGAAAAACTGTTTTTT
CDR3 protein: CSASGWAGTRIGEKLFF

D gene: -
J gene: TRBJ2-5
clone size: few
V gene: TRBV6-6
CDR3 DNA: TGTGCCAGCAGTCACTCGACCATTTCTGGGGACCAAGAGACCCAGTACTTC
CDR3 protein: CASSHSTISGDQETQYF

D gene: -
J gene: TRBJ2-7
clone size: many
V gene: TRBV20-1
CDR3 DNA: TGCAGTGCTAGTTCCCAGGACAGCTCCTACGAGCAGTACTTC
CDR3 protein: CSASSQDSSYEQYF

D gene: TRBD2
J gene: TRBJ2-1
clone size: few
V gene: TRBV12-3/TRBV12-4
CDR3 DNA: TGTGCCAGCAGTTACCCCGGACTAGCGGGATCGGATGAGCAGTTCTTC
CDR3 protein: CASSYPGLAGSDEQFF

D gene: -
J gene: TRBJ2-2
clone size: many
V gene: TRBV6-2/TRBV6-3
CDR3 DNA: TGTGCCAGCAGTTACGACACCAACACCGGGGAGCTGTTTTTT
CDR3 protein: CASSYDTNTGELFF